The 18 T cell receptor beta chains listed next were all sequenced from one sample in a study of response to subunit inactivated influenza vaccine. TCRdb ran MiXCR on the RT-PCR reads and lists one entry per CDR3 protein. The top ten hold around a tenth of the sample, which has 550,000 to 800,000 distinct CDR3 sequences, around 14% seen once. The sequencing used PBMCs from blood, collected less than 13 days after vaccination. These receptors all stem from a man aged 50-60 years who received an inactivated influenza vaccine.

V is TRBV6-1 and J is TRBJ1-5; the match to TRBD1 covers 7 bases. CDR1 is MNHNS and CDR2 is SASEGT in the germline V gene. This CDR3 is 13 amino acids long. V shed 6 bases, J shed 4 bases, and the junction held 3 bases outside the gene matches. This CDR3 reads CASRRDRNQPQHF. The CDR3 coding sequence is TGTGCCAGCAGAAGGGACAGAAATCAGCCCCAGCATTTT.

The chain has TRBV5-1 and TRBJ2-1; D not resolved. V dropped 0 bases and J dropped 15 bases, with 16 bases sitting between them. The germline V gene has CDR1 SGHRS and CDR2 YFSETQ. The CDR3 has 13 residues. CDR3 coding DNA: TGCGCCAGCAGCTTGGGGTCTAGTGATAGGTGGTTCTTC. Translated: CASSLGSSDRWFF.

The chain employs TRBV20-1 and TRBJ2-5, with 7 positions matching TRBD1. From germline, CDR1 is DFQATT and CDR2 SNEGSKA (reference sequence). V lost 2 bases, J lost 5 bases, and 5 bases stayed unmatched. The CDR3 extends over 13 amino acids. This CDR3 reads CSARRTGVETQYF. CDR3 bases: TGCAGTGCTAGACGCACAGGGGTGGAGACCCAGTACTTC.

The DNA of the CDR3 is TGCAGCGTTGGAGAGACAGGGCGAGGAAACACCATATATTTT. This codes for CSVGETGRGNTIYF. The chain has TRBV29-1 and TRBJ1-3, with 7 bases lining up with TRBD1. The trim removed 4 bases at V and 4 bases at J, leaving 7 bases unmatched. CDR3 length: 14 residues. Germline CDR1 SQVTM, CDR2 ANQGSEA.

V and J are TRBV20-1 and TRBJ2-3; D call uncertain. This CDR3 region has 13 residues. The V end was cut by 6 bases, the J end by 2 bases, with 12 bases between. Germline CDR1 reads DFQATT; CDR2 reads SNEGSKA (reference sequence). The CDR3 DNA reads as TGCAGTGCCGCCGCGGTGCACACAGATACGCAGTATTTT. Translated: CSAAAVHTDTQYF.

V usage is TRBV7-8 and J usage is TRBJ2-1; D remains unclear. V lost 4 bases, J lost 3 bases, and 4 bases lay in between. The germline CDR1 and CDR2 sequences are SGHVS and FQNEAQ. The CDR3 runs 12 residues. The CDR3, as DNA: TGTGCCAGCAGCTGGGGCTACAATGAGCAGTTCTTC. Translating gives CASSWGYNEQFF.

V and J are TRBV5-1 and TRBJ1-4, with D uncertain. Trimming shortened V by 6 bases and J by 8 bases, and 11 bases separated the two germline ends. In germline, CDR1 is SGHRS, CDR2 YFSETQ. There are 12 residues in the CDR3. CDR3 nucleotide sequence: TGCGCCAGCACAAGGAGCGGAGAAAAACTGTTTTTT. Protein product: CASTRSGEKLFF.

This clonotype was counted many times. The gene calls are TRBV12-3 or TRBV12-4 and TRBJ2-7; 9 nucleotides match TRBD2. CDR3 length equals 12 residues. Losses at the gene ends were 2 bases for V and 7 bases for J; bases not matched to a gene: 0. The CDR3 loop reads CASSLTSGEQYF. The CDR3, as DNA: TGTGCCAGCAGTTTAACTAGCGGGGAGCAGTACTTC.

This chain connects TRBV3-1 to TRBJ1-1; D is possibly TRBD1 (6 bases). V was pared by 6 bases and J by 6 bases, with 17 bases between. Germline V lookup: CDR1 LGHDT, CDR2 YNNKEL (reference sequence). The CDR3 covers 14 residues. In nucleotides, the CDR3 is TGTGCCAGCAGTTACTCCGGGGGCGGTTCTGAAGCTTTCTTT. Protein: CASSYSGGGSEAFF.

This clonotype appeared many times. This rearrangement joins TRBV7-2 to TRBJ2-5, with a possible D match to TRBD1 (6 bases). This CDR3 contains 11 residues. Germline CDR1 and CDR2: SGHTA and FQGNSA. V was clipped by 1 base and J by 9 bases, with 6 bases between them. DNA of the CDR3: TGTGCCAGCAGCTTAGAGGGGGCCCAGTACTTC. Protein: CASSLEGAQYF.

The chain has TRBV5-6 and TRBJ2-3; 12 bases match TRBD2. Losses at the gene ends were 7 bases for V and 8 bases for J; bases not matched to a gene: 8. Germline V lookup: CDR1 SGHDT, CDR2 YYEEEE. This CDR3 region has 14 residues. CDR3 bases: TGTGCCAGCCTCTCGACTAGCGGGAGTGTTACGCAGTATTTT. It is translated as CASLSTSGSVTQYF.

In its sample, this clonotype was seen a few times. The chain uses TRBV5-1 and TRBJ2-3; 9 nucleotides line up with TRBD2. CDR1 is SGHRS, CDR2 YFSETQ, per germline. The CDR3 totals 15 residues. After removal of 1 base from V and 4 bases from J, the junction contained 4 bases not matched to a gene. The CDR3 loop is CASSLLLAGADTQYF. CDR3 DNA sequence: TGCGCCAGCAGCTTGTTACTAGCGGGCGCAGATACGCAGTATTTT. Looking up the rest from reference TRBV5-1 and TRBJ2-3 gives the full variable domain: KAGVTQTPRYLIKTRGQQVTLSCSPISGHRSVSWYQQTPGQGLQFLFEYFSETQRNKGNFPGRFSGRQFSNSRSEMNVSTLELGDSALYLCASSLLLAGADTQYFGPGTRLTVL.

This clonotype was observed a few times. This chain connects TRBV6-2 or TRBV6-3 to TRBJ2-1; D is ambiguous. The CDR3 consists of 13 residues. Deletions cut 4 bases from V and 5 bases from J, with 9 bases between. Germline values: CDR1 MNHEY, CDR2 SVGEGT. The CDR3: CASSSSTHNEQFF. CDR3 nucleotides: TGTGCCAGCAGTTCCTCGACCCACAATGAGCAGTTCTTC.

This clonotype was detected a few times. The CDR3 DNA reads TGCAGCGTTCCTAGGCCTAGCGGCACCTACAATGAGCAGTTCTTC. Its protein product is CSVPRPSGTYNEQFF. The chain couples TRBV29-1 to TRBJ2-1; TRBD2 agrees at 7 bases. Germline CDR1 SQVTM, CDR2 ANQGSEA. The CDR3 contains 15 residues. Losses at the gene ends were 5 bases for V and 2 bases for J; bases not matched to a gene: 9.

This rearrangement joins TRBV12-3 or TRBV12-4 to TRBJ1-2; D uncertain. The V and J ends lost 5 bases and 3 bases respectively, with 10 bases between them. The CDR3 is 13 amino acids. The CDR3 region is CASSRGRDYGYTF. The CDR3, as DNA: TGTGCCAGCAGTCGCGGTCGCGACTATGGCTACACCTTC.

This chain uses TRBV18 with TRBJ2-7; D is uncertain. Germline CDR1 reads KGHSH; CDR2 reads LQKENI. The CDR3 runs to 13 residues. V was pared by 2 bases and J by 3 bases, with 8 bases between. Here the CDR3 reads CASSPGVIYEQYF. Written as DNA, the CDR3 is TGTGCCAGCTCACCAGGGGTCATCTACGAGCAGTACTTC.

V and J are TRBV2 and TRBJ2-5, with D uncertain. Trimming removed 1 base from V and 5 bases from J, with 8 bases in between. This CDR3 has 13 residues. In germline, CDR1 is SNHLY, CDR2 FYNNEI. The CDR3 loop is CASSEVGIETQYF. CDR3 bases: TGTGCCAGCAGTGAAGTGGGAATTGAGACCCAGTACTTC.

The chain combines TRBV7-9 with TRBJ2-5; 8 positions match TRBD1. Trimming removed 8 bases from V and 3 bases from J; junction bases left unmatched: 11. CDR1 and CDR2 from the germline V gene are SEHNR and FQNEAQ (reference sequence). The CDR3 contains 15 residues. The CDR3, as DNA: TGTGCCAGCGGGGGGTGGCCGGGACAGGAAGAGACCCAGTACTTC. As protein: CASGGWPGQEETQYF.